This T cell receptor beta chain was recovered during a study of monozygotic twins with inflammatory bowel disease. Study results and caveats: Other individuals had fewer clonotypes in common with IBD patients than with healthy twins, especially with disease activity. Healthy co-twins exceeded IBD patients in TCRbeta diversity as measured by inverse Simpson. Among T cells, the various subtypes were not distinguishable.

The germline CDR1 and CDR2 sequences are SGHTA and FQGNSA. The CDR3 is made up of 15 amino acids. About this clonotype: Its target is unknown.

TCRalpha and TCRbeta cDNA underwent two nested PCRs of around 15 and 9 cycles. TCRdb reprocessed the 5' RACE reads and reports one entry per CDR3 protein, with no DNA. The table lists approximately 150,000 distinct CDR3 sequences, with roughly 7.4% in the top ten. The rearrangement joins TRBV7-2 to TRBJ2-7; no DNA is available, so the TRBD1 call from TCRdb remains unchecked. The clonotype comes from a human donor with ulcerative colitis or Crohn's disease, or a healthy co-twin of an affected twin (not recorded which). Sequences were obtained from blood. This chain's CDR3 is CASSPLQQGTYEQYF.